The 14 T cell receptor beta chains below come from one sample, sequenced in a study of human T cells and chemical hapten exposure. The time point was: patch test 1, 2 weeks after DPC sensitization. Treatment reported: therapeutic diphenylcyclopropenone sensitization with weekly scalp DPC. TCRdb used MiXCR to reprocess the RACE reads, holding one entry per CDR3 protein. The sample has roughly 98,000 distinct CDR3 sequences, 9.5% to 15% seen once. The sample consisted of whole blood, taken in connection with sensitization to the hapten diphenylcyclopropenone (DPC). These receptors all come from a woman aged 35 to 49 with alopecia areata. Some clones in this sample may be carry-over from other donors' samples.

The chain employs TRBV7-2 and TRBJ2-1, with D perhaps TRBD2 (6 bases). The CDR3 spans 16 residues. Germline V CDR1 and CDR2: SGHTA, FQGNSA. V shed 5 bases and J shed 3 bases, with 17 bases lying between them. CDR3 DNA: TGTGCCAGCAGCCCAGGTATAGTAGCGGACTACAATGAGCAGTTCTTC. Its protein is CASSPGIVADYNEQFF.

This clonotype came up a few times. This rearrangement joins TRBV6-2 or TRBV6-3 to TRBJ2-7, with D unclear. The CDR3 has 16 residues. CDR1 and CDR2 (germline): MNHEY, SVGEGT. Deletions cut 6 bases from V and 1 base from J, with 19 bases between. Here the CDR3 DNA reads TGTGCCAGCAGCCCAGGACCTCCACCGCTTTCCTACGAGCAGTACTTC. Its translation: CASSPGPPPLSYEQYF.

This sequence joins TRBV3-1 and TRBJ1-1, with no clear D. Deletions cut 3 bases from V and 4 bases from J, with 9 bases between. In germline, CDR1 is LGHDT, CDR2 YNNKEL (reference sequence). CDR3 length: 13 amino acids. In nucleotides, the CDR3 is TGTGCCAGCAGCCAGGGTATCGGCACTGAAGCTTTCTTT. Encoded protein: CASSQGIGTEAFF.

The rearrangement uses TRBV7-2 and TRBJ2-1; 7 positions match TRBD2. In germline, CDR1 is SGHTA, CDR2 FQGNSA. The CDR3 length is 14 residues. J lost 1 base, V lost 5 bases, and 2 bases had no gene match. CDR3 loop: CASSNSGSYNEQFF. CDR3 nucleotides: TGTGCCAGCAGCAATAGCGGGTCCTACAATGAGCAGTTCTTC.

The chain recombines TRBV28 with TRBJ2-5; D unresolved. CDR1 and CDR2 (germline): MDHEN, SYDVKM. The CDR3 is made up of 13 amino acids. Trimming shortened V by 6 bases and J by 5 bases, and 13 bases separated the two germline ends. In nucleotides, the CDR3 is TGTGCCAGCAGCATCCGACGAGTTGAGACCCAGTACTTC. It is translated as CASSIRRVETQYF. Complete variable domain (other parts from reference TRBV28 and TRBJ2-5): DVKVTQSSRYLVKRTGEKVFLECVQDMDHENMFWYRQDPGLGLRLIYFSYDVKMKEKGDIPEGYSVSREKKERFSLILESASTNQTSMYLCASSIRRVETQYFGPGTRLLVL.

The gene calls are TRBV10-1 and TRBJ2-1; perhaps TRBD1 as D (5 bases). The CDR3 extends over 22 amino acids. Germline V gives CDR1 WNHNN, CDR2 SYGVQD (reference sequence). V was trimmed by 3 bases and J by 0 bases, leaving 30 bases between them. The CDR3 coding sequence is TGCGCCAGCAGTGAAGGACAACCGCAAATCAATCTGGCTAAAAGCTCCTACAATGAGCAGTTCTTC. Translated, it gives CASSEGQPQINLAKSSYNEQFF.

The table lists this clonotype with many counts. The gene calls are TRBV28 and TRBJ2-2; D gene unclear. The CDR3 sequence is 14 residues long. Germline CDR1 reads MDHEN; CDR2 reads SYDVKM. V was trimmed by 3 bases and J by 6 bases, leaving 11 bases between them. The CDR3 loop is CASSFPQAPGELFF. The DNA of the CDR3 is TGTGCCAGCAGTTTTCCGCAGGCGCCCGGGGAGCTGTTTTTT.

This clonotype was seen a handful of times. The V and J genes are TRBV4-3 and TRBJ2-4; no clear D gene. Germline CDR1 is LGHNA and CDR2 is YSLEER. The ends were cut back, 0 bases at V and 10 bases at J, with 13 bases in the middle. CDR3 length equals 14 residues. CDR3 bases: TGCGCCAGCAGCCAAGATTACGCAGTCCCAATTCAGTACTTC. Translated: CASSQDYAVPIQYF.

The rearrangement links TRBV7-6 to TRBJ2-5; D uncertain. This CDR3 region has 13 residues. Germline CDR1 reads SGHVS; CDR2 reads FNYEAQ. V was pared by 1 base and J by 3 bases, with 6 bases between. The CDR3 DNA reads as TGTGCCAGCAGCTTAGTCGTGGAAGAGACCCAGTACTTC. Its protein product is CASSLVVEETQYF. Full variable domain (outside the CDR3, taken from reference TRBV7-6 and TRBJ2-5): GAGVSQSPRYKVTKRGQDVALRCDPISGHVSLYWYRQALGQGPEFLTYFNYEAQQDKSGLPNDRFSAERPEGSISTLTIQRTEQRDSAMYRCASSLVVEETQYFGPGTRLLVL.

The rearrangement links TRBV28 to TRBJ1-1; D is unclear. V was clipped by 6 bases and J by 4 bases, with 12 bases between them. In germline, CDR1 is MDHEN, CDR2 SYDVKM. CDR3 length equals 13 residues. The CDR3: CASRAGAGTEAFF. DNA of the CDR3: TGTGCCAGCAGGGCGGGAGCTGGCACTGAAGCTTTCTTT.

The rearrangement uses TRBV30 and TRBJ1-5; D might be TRBD1 (5 bases). The CDR3 is 13 amino acids. V shed 0 bases and J shed 7 bases, with 10 bases lying between them. Germline loops: CDR1 GTSNPN, CDR2 SVGIG (reference sequence). The CDR3 protein is CAWSVQGPQPQHF. CDR3 bases: TGTGCCTGGAGTGTGCAGGGCCCGCAGCCCCAGCATTTT.

This clonotype appeared a few times. In DNA form, the CDR3 reads TGCGCCAGCAGCCAAGATCCGCTAGCGGGAAGGTCAGATACGCAGTATTTT. Translation gives CASSQDPLAGRSDTQYF. This chain uses TRBV4-3 with TRBJ2-3, with 9 bases lining up with TRBD2. Trimming took 0 bases from V and 4 from J; bases not matched to a gene: 8. CDR3 length: 17 amino acids. Germline-derived CDR1 and CDR2 are LGHNA and YSLEER.

This clonotype was detected many times. The gene calls are TRBV29-1 and TRBJ2-2; 8 bases align to TRBD2. With 8 bases clipped from V and 3 bases from J, the junction kept 8 bases outside the gene matches. The CDR3 is 14 amino acids. The germline CDR1 and CDR2 sequences are SQVTM and ANQGSEA. The CDR3 here is CSIWEREHTGELFF. CDR3 coding DNA: TGCAGCATATGGGAGCGGGAGCACACCGGGGAGCTGTTTTTT.

V gene TRBV6-5 combines with J gene TRBJ2-3; D remains unclear. The CDR3 loop spans 14 amino acids. The ends were cut back, 0 bases at V and 4 bases at J, with 8 bases in the middle. CDR1 is MNHEY and CDR2 is SVGAGI in the germline V gene. The CDR3 loop reads CASSYSIFADTQYF. CDR3 DNA: TGTGCCAGCAGTTACTCGATCTTTGCAGATACGCAGTATTTT.